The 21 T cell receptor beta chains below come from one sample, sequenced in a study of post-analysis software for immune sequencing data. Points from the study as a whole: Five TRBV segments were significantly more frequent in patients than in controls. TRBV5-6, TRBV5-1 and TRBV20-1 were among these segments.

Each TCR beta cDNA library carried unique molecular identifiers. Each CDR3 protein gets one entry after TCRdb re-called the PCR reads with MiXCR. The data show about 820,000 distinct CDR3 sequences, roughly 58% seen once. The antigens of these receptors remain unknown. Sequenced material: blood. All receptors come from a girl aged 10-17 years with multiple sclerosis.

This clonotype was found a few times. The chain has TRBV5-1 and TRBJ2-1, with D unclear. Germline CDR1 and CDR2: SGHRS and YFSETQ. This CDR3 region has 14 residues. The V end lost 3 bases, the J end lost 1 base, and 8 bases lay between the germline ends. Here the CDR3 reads CASSSRGSYNEQFF. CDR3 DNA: TGCGCCAGCAGCTCGCGTGGGTCCTACAATGAGCAGTTCTTC.

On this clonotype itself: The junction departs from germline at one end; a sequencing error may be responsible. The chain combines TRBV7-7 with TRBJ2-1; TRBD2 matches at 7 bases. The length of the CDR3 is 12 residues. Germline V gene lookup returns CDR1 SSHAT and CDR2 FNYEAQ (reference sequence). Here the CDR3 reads CASSPGGSEQFF. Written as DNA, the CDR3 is TGTGCTAGCAGCCCGGGGGGTTCTGAGCAGTTCTTC.

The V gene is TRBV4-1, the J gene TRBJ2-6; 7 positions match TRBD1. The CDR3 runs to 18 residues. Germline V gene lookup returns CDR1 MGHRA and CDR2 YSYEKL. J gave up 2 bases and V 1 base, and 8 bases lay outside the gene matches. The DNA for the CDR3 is TGCGCCAGCAGCCAAGGGCAGGGGGTGATCGCTGGGGCCAACGTCCTGACTTTC. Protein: CASSQGQGVIAGANVLTF.

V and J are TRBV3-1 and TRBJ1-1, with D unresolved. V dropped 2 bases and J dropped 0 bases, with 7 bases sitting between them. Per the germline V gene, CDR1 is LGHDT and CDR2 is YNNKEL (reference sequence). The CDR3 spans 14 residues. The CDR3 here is CASSQWIVNTEAFF. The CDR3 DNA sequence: TGTGCCAGCAGCCAATGGATAGTGAACACTGAAGCTTTCTTT.

DNA of the CDR3: TGTGCCAGCAGCGTGAGGGGGACAGCGGCCTACGAGCAGTACTTC. Its translation: CASSVRGTAAYEQYF. The chain recombines TRBV5-4 with TRBJ2-4; 7 bases agree with TRBD1. The J call may be incorrect, as the DNA end agrees better with TRBJ2-7. The germline V gene encodes CDR1 SGHNT and CDR2 YYREEE (reference sequence). CDR3 length: 15 amino acids.

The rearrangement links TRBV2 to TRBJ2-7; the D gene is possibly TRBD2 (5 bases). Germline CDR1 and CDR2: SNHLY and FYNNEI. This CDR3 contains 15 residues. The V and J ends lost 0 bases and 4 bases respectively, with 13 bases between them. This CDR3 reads CASSEARQRGYEQYF. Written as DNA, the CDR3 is TGTGCCAGCAGTGAAGCCCGACAACGGGGATACGAGCAGTACTTC.

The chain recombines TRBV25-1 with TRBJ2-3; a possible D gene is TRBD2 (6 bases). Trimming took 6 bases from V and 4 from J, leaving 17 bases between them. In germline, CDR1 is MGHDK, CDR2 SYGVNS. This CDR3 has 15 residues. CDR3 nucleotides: TGTGCCAGCAGCCAGACTAGGAAGGTTTCAGATACGCAGTATTTT. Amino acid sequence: CASSQTRKVSDTQYF.

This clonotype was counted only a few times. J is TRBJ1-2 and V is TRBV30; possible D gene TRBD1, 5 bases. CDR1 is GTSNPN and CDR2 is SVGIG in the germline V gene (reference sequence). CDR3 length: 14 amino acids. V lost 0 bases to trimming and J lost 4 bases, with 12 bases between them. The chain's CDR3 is CAWSVHPRVYGYTF. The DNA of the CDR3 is TGTGCCTGGAGTGTTCACCCCAGGGTCTATGGCTACACCTTC.

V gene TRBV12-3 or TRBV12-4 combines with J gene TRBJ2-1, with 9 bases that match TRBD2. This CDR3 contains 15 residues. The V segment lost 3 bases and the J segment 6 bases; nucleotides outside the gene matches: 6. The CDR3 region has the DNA TGTGCCAGCAGTTTGGGCGGGGGGGCCTCCAATGAGCAGTTCTTC. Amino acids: CASSLGGGASNEQFF.

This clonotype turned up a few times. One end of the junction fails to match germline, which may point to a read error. CDR3 in DNA: TGTGCCAGCAGCTTGGACCGCTCTGGGGCCAACGTCCTGACTTTC. It codes for CASSLDRSGANVLTF. V usage is TRBV5-1 and J usage is TRBJ2-6; no firm D call. CDR1 is SGHRS, CDR2 YFSETQ, per germline. The CDR3 extends over 15 amino acids.

The chain's CDR3 is CAISESLGQGKTQYF. As DNA, the CDR3 is TGTGCCATCAGTGAGTCCCTGGGACAGGGCAAGACCCAGTACTTC. This chain links TRBV10-3 with TRBJ2-5; 9 bases map to TRBD1. The CDR3 consists of 15 residues. Per the germline V gene, CDR1 is ENHRY and CDR2 is SYGVKD. Losses at the gene ends were 0 bases for V and 6 bases for J; bases not matched to a gene: 5.

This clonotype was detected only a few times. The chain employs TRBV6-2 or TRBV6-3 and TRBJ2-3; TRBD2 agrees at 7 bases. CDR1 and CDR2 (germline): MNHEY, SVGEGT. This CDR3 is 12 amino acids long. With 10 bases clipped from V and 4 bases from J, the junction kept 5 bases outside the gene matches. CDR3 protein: CATHRGADTQYF. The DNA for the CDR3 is TGTGCCACCCACCGGGGGGCAGATACGCAGTATTTT.

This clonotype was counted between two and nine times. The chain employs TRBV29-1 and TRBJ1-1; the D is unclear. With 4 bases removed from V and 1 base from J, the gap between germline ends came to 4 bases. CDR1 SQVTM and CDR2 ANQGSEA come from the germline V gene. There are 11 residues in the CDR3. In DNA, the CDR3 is TGCAGCGTTGTCTCGAACACTGAAGCTTTCTTT. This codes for CSVVSNTEAFF. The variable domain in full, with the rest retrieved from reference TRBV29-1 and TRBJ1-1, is SAVISQKPSRDICQRGTSLTIQCQVDSQVTMMFWYRQQPGQSLTLIATANQGSEATYESGFVIDKFPISRPNLTFSTLTVSNMSPEDSSIYLCSVVSNTEAFFGQGTRLTVV.

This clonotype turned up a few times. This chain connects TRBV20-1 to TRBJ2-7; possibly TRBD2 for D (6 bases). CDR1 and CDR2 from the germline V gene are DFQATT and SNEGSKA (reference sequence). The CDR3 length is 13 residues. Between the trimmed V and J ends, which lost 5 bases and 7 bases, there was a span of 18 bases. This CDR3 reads CSADSGLLREQYF. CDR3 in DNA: TGCAGTGCTGACTCGGGACTCCTGAGGGAGCAGTACTTC.

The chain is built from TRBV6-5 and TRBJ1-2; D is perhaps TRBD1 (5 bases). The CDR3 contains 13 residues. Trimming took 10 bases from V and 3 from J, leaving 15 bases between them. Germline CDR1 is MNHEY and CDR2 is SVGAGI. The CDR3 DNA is TGTGCCACCTCACCTACAGGCGACTATGGCTACACCTTC. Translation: CATSPTGDYGYTF.

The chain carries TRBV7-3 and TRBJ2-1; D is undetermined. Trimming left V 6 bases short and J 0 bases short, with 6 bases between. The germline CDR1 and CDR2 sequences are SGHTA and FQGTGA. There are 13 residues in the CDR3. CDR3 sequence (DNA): TGTGCCAGCAGGTTTACCTCCTACAATGAGCAGTTCTTC. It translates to CASRFTSYNEQFF.

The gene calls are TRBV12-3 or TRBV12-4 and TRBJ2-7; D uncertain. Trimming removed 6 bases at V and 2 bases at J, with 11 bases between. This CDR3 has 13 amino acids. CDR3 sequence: CASSPTQAYEQYF. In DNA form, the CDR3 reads TGTGCCAGCAGCCCGACACAAGCCTACGAGCAGTACTTC.

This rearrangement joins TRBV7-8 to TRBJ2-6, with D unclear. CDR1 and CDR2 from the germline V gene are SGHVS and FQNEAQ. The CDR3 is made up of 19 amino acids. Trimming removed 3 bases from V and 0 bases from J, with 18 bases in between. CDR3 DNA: TGTGCCAGCAGCTTTCTTGCCGGACGGATGATCTCTGGGGCCAACGTCCTGACTTTC. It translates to CASSFLAGRMISGANVLTF.

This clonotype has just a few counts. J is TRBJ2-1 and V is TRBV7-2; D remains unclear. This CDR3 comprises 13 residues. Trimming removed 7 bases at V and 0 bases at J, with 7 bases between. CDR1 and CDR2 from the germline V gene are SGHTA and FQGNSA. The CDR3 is CASTASSYNEQFF. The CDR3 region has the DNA TGTGCCAGCACGGCAAGCTCCTACAATGAGCAGTTCTTC.

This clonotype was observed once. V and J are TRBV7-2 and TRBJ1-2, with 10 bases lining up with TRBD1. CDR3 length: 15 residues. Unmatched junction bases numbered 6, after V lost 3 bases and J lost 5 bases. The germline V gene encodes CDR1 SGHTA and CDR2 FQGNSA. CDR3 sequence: CASSFDRGRNYGYTF. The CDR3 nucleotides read TGTGCCAGCAGCTTTGACAGGGGGCGTAATTATGGCTACACCTTC.

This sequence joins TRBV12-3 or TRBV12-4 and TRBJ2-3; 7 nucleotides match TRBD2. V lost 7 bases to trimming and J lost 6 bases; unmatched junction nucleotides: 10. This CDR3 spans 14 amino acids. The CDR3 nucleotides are TGTGCCAGCACCTCCGTTGGGACTATGGATACGCAGTATTTT. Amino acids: CASTSVGTMDTQYF.